The 5 T cell receptor beta chains given below trace back to one sample, sequenced in a study of T cell clones after liver transplantation. Produced via immunoSEQ multiplex PCR; TCRdb's table is partial and in-frame only. There are approximately 55,000 clones in the sample; around 75% occur only once, and 15% lies in the top ten. Sequenced here: CD4+ T cells from blood, sampled before liver transplant. The receptors shown here come from a human donor who received a liver transplant.

Many counts were recorded for this clone. The CDR3 DNA sequence: TGTGCCAGCAGCGTAGATAGCGGGGGGGCGTCCTACAATGAGCAGTTCTTC. Translation gives CASSVDSGGASYNEQFF. This chain links TRBV9 with TRBJ2-1; the match to TRBD2 covers 11 bases. The CDR3 runs 17 residues. The germline V gene encodes CDR1 SGDLS and CDR2 YYNGEE. The V gene end was trimmed by 0 bases and the J gene end by 1 base; junction bases not matched to a gene: 3.

The V gene is TRBV28, the J gene TRBJ1-2; 8 nucleotides line up with TRBD1. Trimming at V came to 6 bases and at J to 1 base, leaving 13 bases not matched to a gene. Germline-derived CDR1 and CDR2 are MDHEN and SYDVKM. The CDR3 consists of 17 residues. The CDR3 nucleotides read TGTGCCAGCAGCCTACCGGGACAGGAGTGGGGTAACTATGGCTACACCTTC. Protein product: CASSLPGQEWGNYGYTF.

The J gene is TRBJ2-3, the V gene TRBV6-4; possible D gene TRBD2, 6 bases. This CDR3 has 15 residues. Germline V gives CDR1 MRHNA, CDR2 SNTAGT. Deletions cut 4 bases from V and 1 base from J, with 12 bases between. For the CDR3, the DNA is TGTGCCAGCAGTGTCTCGGGACTGCGCACAGATACGCAGTATTTT. Protein sequence: CASSVSGLRTDTQYF.

The chain has TRBV11-2 and TRBJ1-4; the D is unclear. The V gene lost 5 bases and the J gene lost 8 bases, with 9 bases spanning the gap. The CDR3 sequence is 12 residues long. Germline V gives CDR1 SGHAT, CDR2 FQNNGV. This CDR3 reads CASSAGWEKLFF. CDR3 nucleotide sequence: TGTGCCAGCAGCGCGGGTTGGGAAAAACTGTTTTTT.

This rearrangement joins TRBV7-8 to TRBJ2-3, with D tentatively TRBD1 (5 bases). CDR1 and CDR2 from the germline V gene are SGHVS and FQNEAQ. Trimming removed 5 bases at V and 7 bases at J, with 19 bases between. The CDR3 consists of 15 residues. This CDR3 reads CASSPTPGNRNTQYF. The CDR3 nucleotides read TGTGCCAGCAGCCCGACCCCAGGGAATAGGAATACGCAGTATTTT.